The rows below give T cell receptor beta chains drawn from one sample of a study of T cell responses to AZD1222 COVID-19 vaccine. Method: immunoSEQ multiplex PCR; TCRdb's copy keeps in-frame clones and lacks some. The sample records about 160,000 clones, 75% to 95% being singletons. The sample here was peripheral blood, taken on day 0 of AZD1222 vaccination. These receptors were collected from an adult in good health. CDR3s include the opening cysteine and the closing phenylalanine or tryptophan. Size is omitted from some rows. Given values are once, few, many or a class for expanded clones.

CDR3: CASQPGVGRLAKNIQYF; J: TRBJ2-4; V: TRBV28; size: -
CDR3: CASSSTEYYGYTF; J: TRBJ1-2; V: TRBV5-6; size: -
CDR3: CASSSPPGSQIQGADTQYF; J: TRBJ2-3; V: TRBV7-3; size: -
CDR3: CASSYTPRGLNTF; J: TRBJ1-2; V: TRBV6-5; size: -
CDR3: CASSIGGGTEAFF; J: TRBJ1-1; V: TRBV19; size: once
CDR3: CATSDGGAGPNTEAFF; J: TRBJ1-1; V: TRBV24-1; size: -
CDR3: CASSTHRGQPQHF; J: TRBJ1-5; V: TRBV19; size: -
CDR3: CASRVAGPGGLLHF; J: TRBJ1-6; V: TRBV27; size: -
CDR3: CASRDSGGQGDTQYF; J: TRBJ2-3; V: TRBV10-2; size: -
CDR3: CASRGRGNYGYTF; J: TRBJ1-2; V: TRBV6-5; size: once
CDR3: CASSATPSSGNTIYF; J: TRBJ1-3; V: TRBV5-1; size: -
CDR3: CASSFNWQSSNQPQHF; J: TRBJ1-5; V: TRBV5-5; size: -
CDR3: CASSNRGAETQYF; J: TRBJ2-5; V: TRBV2; size: -
CDR3: CASSLGGGVETQYF; J: TRBJ2-5; V: TRBV7-9; size: once
CDR3: CASSQEPHSPLHF; J: TRBJ1-6; V: TRBV4-3; size: many
CDR3: CASSIQGSEKLFF; J: TRBJ1-4; V: TRBV18; size: -
CDR3: CASSFAAGMRNEKLFF; J: TRBJ1-4; V: TRBV4-1; size: -
CDR3: CSVETEGVIGNTIYF; J: TRBJ1-3; V: TRBV29-1; size: -
CDR3: CSAYQGGGYTF; J: TRBJ1-2; V: TRBV20-1; size: once
CDR3: CASSEAHRGGFYGYTF; J: TRBJ1-2; V: TRBV6-1; size: -
CDR3: CASSLTGGQNTEAFF; J: TRBJ1-1; V: TRBV7-3; size: -
CDR3: CASSFILGFRDRDPNEQFF; J: TRBJ2-1; V: TRBV28; size: -
CDR3: CASRSPHSGDTDTQYF; J: TRBJ2-3; V: TRBV2; size: -
CDR3: CASSLRSQGHSPLHF; J: TRBJ1-6; V: TRBV7-2; size: -
CDR3: CASSLVLRGEAFF; J: TRBJ1-1; V: TRBV11-1; size: -
CDR3: CASSFIQGGSTEAFF; J: TRBJ1-1; V: TRBV5-5; size: -
CDR3: CASSLEGSEVEKLFF; J: TRBJ1-4; V: TRBV5-1; size: -
CDR3: CASSPLRGVEQYF; J: TRBJ2-7; V: TRBV18; size: once
CDR3: CASSLGVGGPPDTQYF; J: TRBJ2-3; V: TRBV5-1; size: once
CDR3: CASSWTAENEKLFF; J: TRBJ1-4; V: TRBV5-1; size: -
CDR3: CASSPSGGAGGRAEQFF; J: TRBJ2-1; V: TRBV7-6; size: -
CDR3: CASSYSGFGYTF; J: TRBJ1-2; V: TRBV6-2/TRBV6-3; size: once
CDR3: CATSRDQISNQPQHF; J: TRBJ1-5; V: TRBV15; size: -
CDR3: CASSQEGWQGAEAFF; J: TRBJ1-1; V: TRBV4-3; size: -
CDR3: CASRSHEFQMDNQPQHF; J: TRBJ1-5; V: TRBV11-3; size: -
CDR3: CASSTTGSRYGYTF; J: TRBJ1-2; V: TRBV19; size: -